This TCR beta chain was sequenced during a study of tumor and adjacent non-tumor tissue in lung cancer. RNA was extracted from bulk tissue without any cell sorting. Trimming left V 1 base short and J 4 bases short, with 12 bases between. The CDR3 loop spans 15 amino acids. Germline CDR1 reads SGHRS; CDR2 reads YFSETQ. A modified ARM-PCR protocol with three rounds of nested PCR amplified TCRbeta. TCRdb fed the multiplex PCR reads into MiXCR, producing one record per CDR3 protein. The table includes approximately 120,000 distinct CDR3 sequences, approximately 71% detected once. The chain combines TRBV5-1 with TRBJ2-1, with D tentatively TRBD1 (5 bases). Sequenced material: lung tumor tissue. The sequence was collected from a woman in her sixties or seventies with non-small cell lung cancer. This CDR3 is CASSLRSRGYNEQFF. In DNA form, the CDR3 reads TGCGCCAGCAGCTTGAGGAGTAGGGGTTACAATGAGCAGTTCTTC.